The 27 T cell receptor beta chains given below trace back to one sample, sequenced in a study of blood T cell repertoires in COVID-19. Clones were sequenced by immunoSEQ multiplex PCR, and TCRdb holds only the in-frame ones, with some missing. The sample has some 300,000 clones; 90% are singletons. The specimen was PBMCs or T cells enriched from blood (not recorded which). These receptors all stem from a woman under 30 with acute COVID-19.

The chain combines TRBV5-1 with TRBJ1-1; 8 nucleotides line up with TRBD1. The CDR3 has 14 amino acids. Per germline, CDR1 SGHRS and CDR2 YFSETQ. V lost 5 bases and J lost 8; bases outside the gene matches: 11. The CDR3 loop is CASSQFQGAGEAFF. In nucleotides, the CDR3 is TGCGCCAGCAGTCAATTTCAGGGGGCGGGAGAAGCTTTCTTT. Using reference TRBV5-1 and TRBJ1-1 for the parts outside the CDR3, the full variable domain is KAGVTQTPRYLIKTRGQQVTLSCSPISGHRSVSWYQQTPGQGLQFLFEYFSETQRNKGNFPGRFSGRQFSNSRSEMNVSTLELGDSALYLCASSQFQGAGEAFFGQGTRLTVV.

The chain is built from TRBV25-1 and TRBJ2-5; tentatively, D is TRBD1 (6 bases). Germline V gene lookup returns CDR1 MGHDK and CDR2 SYGVNS. Trimming took 4 bases from V and 2 from J, leaving 14 bases between them. This CDR3 is built from 15 residues. Here the CDR3 DNA reads TGTGCCAGCAGTGTCAGTGGGACACCTCAAGAGACCCAGTACTTC. It is translated as CASSVSGTPQETQYF.

This clone was counted only a few times. Other DNA sequences in this specimen translate into the identical CDR3. CDR3 bases: TGTGCCAGCAGTTTCGGACAGACCTACGAGCAGTACTTC. Amino acids: CASSFGQTYEQYF. The gene calls are TRBV27 and TRBJ2-7, with D perhaps matching TRBD1 (6 bases). The CDR3 extends over 13 amino acids. Trimming removed 3 bases from V and 2 bases from J, with 8 bases in between. Germline CDR1 is MNHEY and CDR2 is SMNVEV (reference sequence).

The CDR3 DNA follows: TGTGCCAGCAGACTACAGGGGGACTATGGCTACACCTTC. Translated, it gives CASRLQGDYGYTF. The chain joins TRBV6-5 to TRBJ1-2, with TRBD1 matching over 8 bases. There are 13 residues in the CDR3. The germline gives CDR1 MNHEY, CDR2 SVGAGI. Losses at the gene ends were 6 bases for V and 3 bases for J; bases not matched to a gene: 3.

The chain uses TRBV20-1 and TRBJ1-2; D is unresolved. This CDR3 region has 17 residues. Germline V gene data show CDR1 as DFQATT and CDR2 as SNEGSKA (reference sequence). V was clipped by 3 bases and J by 0 bases, with 20 bases between them. CDR3: CSASPGPEETTNYGYTF. The CDR3 DNA sequence: TGCAGTGCTAGTCCGGGTCCAGAGGAGACTACTAACTATGGCTACACCTTC.

This chain uses TRBV29-1 with TRBJ1-2; a weak D match, TRBD1 (6 bases). CDR3 length: 12 amino acids. Germline lookup yields CDR1 SQVTM and CDR2 ANQGSEA. CDR3 sequence reads: CSPRGGSEGYTF. As DNA, the CDR3 is TGCAGTCCTAGGGGGGGATCGGAGGGCTACACCTTC.

This clone was observed a handful of times. The chain joins TRBV5-8 to TRBJ2-5; 7 bases fit TRBD2. Germline V lookup: CDR1 SGHTS, CDR2 YDEGEE. This CDR3 is built from 16 residues. The V gene end was trimmed by 4 bases and the J gene end by 5 bases; junction bases not matched to a gene: 14. The CDR3 coding sequence is TGTGCCAGCAGCCCAGGTCCGGGGGAGGGCGAGGAGACCCAGTACTTC. Translating it yields CASSPGPGEGEETQYF.

The CDR3 bases are TGCGCCAGCAGTGAACAGGGCCTAAATCAGCCCCAGCATTTT. It specifies CASSEQGLNQPQHF. This rearrangement joins TRBV10-2 to TRBJ1-5, with D possibly matching TRBD1 (6 bases). The CDR3 sequence is 14 residues long. Trimming took 3 bases from V and 4 from J, leaving 10 bases between them. Germline assignment: CDR1 WSHSY and CDR2 SAAADI.

The rearrangement links TRBV28 to TRBJ1-3, with D unresolved. The length of the CDR3 is 14 residues. Germline V gives CDR1 MDHEN, CDR2 SYDVKM. Trimming pared 6 bases from V and 0 bases from J, leaving 9 bases between. CDR3 sequence (DNA): TGTGCCAGCAGCCCTATCGGCTCTGGAAACACCATATATTTT. Translating gives CASSPIGSGNTIYF.

The chain employs TRBV5-1 and TRBJ1-2, with D perhaps matching TRBD1 (6 bases). Per germline, CDR1 SGHRS and CDR2 YFSETQ. The length of the CDR3 is 13 residues. Trimming shortened V by 1 base and J by 7 bases, and 11 bases separated the two germline ends. The CDR3 region is CASSLIQGRGYTF. The CDR3 coding sequence is TGCGCCAGCAGCTTGATACAGGGACGTGGCTACACCTTC.

The chain has TRBV28 and TRBJ1-1; weak D call: TRBD1 (6 bases). Per germline, CDR1 MDHEN and CDR2 SYDVKM. Trimming removed 5 bases from V and 4 bases from J, with 14 bases in between. The CDR3 is 14 amino acids. CDR3: CASSPQTGPTEAFF. The CDR3 DNA is TGTGCCAGCAGTCCCCAAACAGGGCCCACTGAAGCTTTCTTT. The whole variable domain, filled in from reference TRBV28 and TRBJ1-1, reads DVKVTQSSRYLVKRTGEKVFLECVQDMDHENMFWYRQDPGLGLRLIYFSYDVKMKEKGDIPEGYSVSREKKERFSLILESASTNQTSMYLCASSPQTGPTEAFFGQGTRLTVV.

The J gene is TRBJ2-1, the V gene TRBV2; 8 bases are shared with TRBD2. The CDR3 consists of 15 residues. V gave up 6 bases and J gave up 2 bases; unmatched junction bases: 6. CDR1 SNHLY and CDR2 FYNNEI come from the germline V gene. In DNA form, the CDR3 reads TGTGCCAGCAGCTCTCGGGAGGGCCCCTACAATGAGCAGTTCTTC. This gives the protein CASSSREGPYNEQFF. Filled out from reference TRBV2 and TRBJ2-1, the complete variable domain reads EPEVTQTPSHQVTQMGQEVILRCVPISNHLYFYWYRQILGQKVEFLVSFYNNEISEKSEIFDDQFSVERPDGSNFTLKIRSTKLEDSAMYFCASSSREGPYNEQFFGPGTRLTVL.

The chain carries TRBV5-4 and TRBJ1-1; D uncertain. CDR1 is SGHNT, CDR2 YYREEE, per germline (reference sequence). This CDR3 has 13 residues. V was cut by 1 base and J by 2 bases, with 6 bases left in between. CDR3 protein: CASSLRGNTEAFF. The CDR3 DNA reads as TGTGCCAGCAGCTTGCGGGGTAACACTGAAGCTTTCTTT. Combining the CDR3 with reference TRBV5-4 and TRBJ1-1 gives the whole variable domain ETGVTQSPTHLIKTRGQQVTLRCSSQSGHNTVSWYQQALGQGPQFIFQYYREEENGRGNFPPRFSGLQFPNYSSELNVNALELDDSALYLCASSLRGNTEAFFGQGTRLTVV.

On this clone: Within the sample, other DNA sequences also encode this same CDR3. The chain links TRBV3-1 (or the pseudogene TRBV3-2) to TRBJ1-3, with D perhaps TRBD1 (6 bases). Germline CDR1 LGHDT, CDR2 YNNKEL (reference sequence). CDR3 length: 15 residues. Trimming stripped 3 bases from V and 0 bases from J, with 9 bases between. CDR3 amino acids: CASSQDSVSGNTIYF. The CDR3 DNA reads as TGTGCCAGCAGCCAGGACAGCGTCTCTGGAAACACCATATATTTT.

This clone was picked up one time. The chain joins TRBV7-9 to TRBJ2-3, with 13 bases matching TRBD2. Germline V CDR1 and CDR2: SEHNR, FQNEAQ (reference sequence). V was clipped by 6 bases and J by 2 bases; unmatched bases: 5. This CDR3 contains 16 residues. CDR3 sequence: CASSFGLAGVTDTQYF. CDR3 DNA: TGTGCCAGCAGTTTCGGACTAGCGGGGGTCACAGATACGCAGTATTTT.

This clone was observed a single time. This chain links TRBV18 with TRBJ2-7, with D maybe TRBD1 (5 bases). Per the germline V gene, CDR1 is KGHSH and CDR2 is LQKENI. V was trimmed by 6 bases and J by 4 bases, leaving 10 bases between them. The CDR3 extends over 12 amino acids. CDR3 sequence: CASSMTEYEQYF. CDR3 in DNA: TGTGCCAGCTCCATGACAGAGTACGAGCAGTACTTC.

Worth noting for this clone: A much larger clone lies a single base off, so this may be a read error. In DNA form, the CDR3 reads TGTGCCAGCAGGGGCGACCAAGAGACCCAGTACTTC. Translation: CASRGDQETQYF. The chain has TRBV28 and TRBJ2-5; D gene uncertain. Germline-derived CDR1 and CDR2 are MDHEN and SYDVKM. V lost 6 bases, J lost 0 bases, and 5 bases lay in between. CDR3 length equals 12 residues.

Points on this clone: The sample has other DNA sequences that encode this CDR3 too. The rearrangement links TRBV28 to TRBJ1-2; TRBD1 matches at 8 bases. The V segment lost 5 bases and the J segment 4 bases; nucleotides outside the gene matches: 3. Germline loops: CDR1 MDHEN, CDR2 SYDVKM. The CDR3 length is 13 residues. CDR3 nucleotide sequence: TGTGCCAGCAGTCCTGGACAGGGCTATGGCTACACCTTC. It codes for CASSPGQGYGYTF.

This clone was detected once. The rearrangement joins TRBV18 to TRBJ2-7, with TRBD1 identical over 7 bases. The CDR3 loop spans 12 amino acids. V lost 3 bases and J lost 7; bases outside the gene matches: 3. Per the germline V gene, CDR1 is KGHSH and CDR2 is LQKENI. CDR3 amino acids: CASSPGTAEQYF. Written as DNA, the CDR3 is TGTGCCAGCTCACCCGGGACAGCAGAGCAGTACTTC.

This clone was seen more than once but under ten times. The chain's CDR3 is CSASGQGNTEAFF. DNA of the CDR3: TGCAGCGCCTCGGGACAGGGGAACACTGAAGCTTTCTTT. The chain has TRBV29-1 and TRBJ1-1; 9 nucleotides match TRBD1. Germline values: CDR1 SQVTM, CDR2 ANQGSEA. J was trimmed by 1 base and V by 7 bases; bases with no gene match: 4. CDR3 length equals 13 residues.

The J gene is TRBJ1-2, the V gene TRBV7-6; possibly TRBD1 for D (5 bases). This CDR3 has 17 residues. Germline CDR1 is SGHVS and CDR2 is FNYEAQ. V gave up 3 bases and J gave up 5 bases, with 22 bases separating them. The CDR3 spells CASSFGRSGGLPYGYTF. CDR3 sequence (DNA): TGTGCCAGCAGCTTTGGGCGGTCCGGGGGACTTCCATATGGCTACACCTTC.

The V gene is TRBV7-9, the J gene TRBJ2-7; weak D call: TRBD2 (5 bases). The CDR3 contains 16 residues. The germline V gene has CDR1 SEHNR and CDR2 FQNEAQ (reference sequence). The germline V and J ends were trimmed by 4 bases and 0 bases, with 16 bases remaining between them. The CDR3: CASSSEGGSSSYEQYF. DNA for the CDR3: TGTGCCAGCAGCTCCGAGGGTGGGTCAAGCTCCTACGAGCAGTACTTC.

V gene TRBV27 combines with J gene TRBJ2-5, with no clear D. Per germline, CDR1 MNHEY and CDR2 SMNVEV (reference sequence). The CDR3 is 15 amino acids. V was cut by 3 bases and J by 1 base, with 12 bases left in between. CDR3 sequence (DNA): TGTGCCAGCAGTTTCCCTTGTCCGGGCCAAGAGACCCAGTACTTC. Its protein product is CASSFPCPGQETQYF.

The chain recombines TRBV5-1 with TRBJ1-2; the match to TRBD1 covers 9 bases. Germline assignment: CDR1 SGHRS and CDR2 YFSETQ. After removal of 3 bases from V and 0 bases from J, the junction contained 12 bases not matched to a gene. The CDR3 totals 18 residues. Written as DNA, the CDR3 is TGCGCCAGCAGCTCGATCGGCTGGGACAGGGAAACTAACTATGGCTACACCTTC. Translation gives CASSSIGWDRETNYGYTF. The full variable domain, with the rest looked up from reference TRBV5-1 and TRBJ1-2, is KAGVTQTPRYLIKTRGQQVTLSCSPISGHRSVSWYQQTPGQGLQFLFEYFSETQRNKGNFPGRFSGRQFSNSRSEMNVSTLELGDSALYLCASSSIGWDRETNYGYTFGSGTRLTVV.

This clone showed up just once. The genes are TRBV5-1 and TRBJ1-2; a weak D match, TRBD1 (6 bases). Trimming removed 0 bases at V and 4 bases at J, with 10 bases between. Per the germline V gene, CDR1 is SGHRS and CDR2 is YFSETQ. This CDR3 has 14 amino acids. The CDR3 reads CASSLGQDLYGYTF. The CDR3 DNA reads TGCGCCAGCAGCTTGGGACAGGACCTCTATGGCTACACCTTC.

The chain couples TRBV6-5 to TRBJ1-1, with 12 bases fitting TRBD1. CDR1 is MNHEY and CDR2 is SVGAGI in the germline V gene. The V and J ends lost 6 bases and 8 bases, in that order; junction bases with no gene match: 4. This CDR3 comprises 13 residues. In DNA, the CDR3 is TGTGCCAGCAGAAGTGGGACAGGGGGCGAAGCTTTCTTT. This gives the protein CASRSGTGGEAFF.

With regard to this clone: Other DNA sequences in this sample translate to the same CDR3. The rearrangement links TRBV19 to TRBJ1-5, with 9 nucleotides matching TRBD1. Germline assignment: CDR1 LNHDA and CDR2 SQIVND (reference sequence). Losses at the gene ends were 6 bases for V and 7 bases for J; bases not matched to a gene: 10. The CDR3 sequence is 15 residues long. The CDR3 DNA follows: TGTGCCAGTAGCGAGACAGGGGGTGGGTACCAGCCCCAGCATTTT. Encoded protein: CASSETGGGYQPQHF.